The sequence of this T cell receptor (beta chain) was determined in a study of CD8 T cells in ankylosing spondylitis. This clonotype was counted only a few times. The CDR3 runs 13 residues. Germline CDR1 is DFQATT and CDR2 is SNEGSKA (reference sequence). V lost 0 bases and J lost 3, with 8 bases in between. TCRdb fed the 5' RACE reads into MiXCR, producing one record per CDR3 protein. This sample has 300,000 to 400,000 distinct CDR3 sequences, with 11% found just once. This TCR was recovered from a female donor with ankylosing spondylitis or in good health (not recorded which). Input material: blood, either unsorted or a sorted T cell fraction (not recorded which). This chain joins TRBV20-1 and TRBJ1-1; tentative D call: TRBD1 (5 bases). This chain's CDR3 is CSARDRVDTEAFF. CDR3 DNA sequence: TGCAGTGCTAGAGACAGGGTAGACACTGAAGCTTTCTTT.